Listed here are 14 T cell receptor beta chains from one sample, sequenced in a study of blood T cell repertoires in COVID-19. Data came from immunoSEQ multiplex PCR; TCRdb stores just in-frame clones and leaves some out. Of under 150,000 clones in the sample, under 85% were seen once. Sequences were obtained from peripheral blood. The receptors derive from a woman older than 75 in a cohort sampled during active or convalescent COVID-19.

The rearrangement joins TRBV25-1 to TRBJ1-4; D perhaps matches TRBD1 (5 bases). The V end was cut by 6 bases, the J end by 9 bases, with 17 bases between. Germline assignment: CDR1 MGHDK and CDR2 SYGVNS. The CDR3 runs 14 residues. CDR3 sequence: CASRPGTTFQKLFF. CDR3 sequence (DNA): TGTGCCAGCAGGCCCGGGACTACTTTCCAAAAACTGTTTTTT.

The chain carries TRBV19 and TRBJ1-2; TRBD1 is a possible D gene (5 bases). Germline CDR1 LNHDA, CDR2 SQIVND (reference sequence). The germline V and J ends were trimmed by 6 bases and 2 bases, with 13 bases remaining between them. This CDR3 is built from 14 residues. CDR3 loop: CASRDPTANYGYTF. CDR3 bases: TGTGCCAGTAGAGACCCGACAGCAAACTATGGCTACACCTTC.

The chain employs TRBV28 and TRBJ2-7, with D unclear. The V end was cut by 6 bases, the J end by 3 bases, with 3 bases between. This CDR3 region has 10 residues. Per the germline V gene, CDR1 is MDHEN and CDR2 is SYDVKM. The CDR3 nucleotides are TGTGCCAGCAGCCGCTACGAGCAGTACGTC. Translating gives CASSRYEQYV.

The chain employs TRBV19 and TRBJ1-1; no clear D gene. There are 16 residues in the CDR3. V lost 5 bases and J 0 bases, leaving 16 bases between the germline ends. Germline loops: CDR1 LNHDA, CDR2 SQIVND (reference sequence). The CDR3 coding sequence is TGTGCCAGTAGTCCCGCTCTCAGGCCTCTGAACACTGAAGCTTTCTTT. Its protein product is CASSPALRPLNTEAFF.

V and J are TRBV6-5 and TRBJ2-3; 7 bases are shared with TRBD1. The CDR3 length is 15 residues. Trimming at V came to 2 bases and at J to 2 bases, leaving 4 bases not matched to a gene. Germline V CDR1 and CDR2: MNHEY, SVGAGI. CDR3 sequence reads: CASSYRDRDTDTQYF. The CDR3 DNA reads as TGTGCCAGCAGTTACCGGGACAGAGACACAGATACGCAGTATTTT.

A single count supports this clone. The V call is TRBV6-4, the J call TRBJ1-3, with D hard to call. Germline V lookup: CDR1 MRHNA, CDR2 SNTAGT. Trimming cost V 11 bases and J 2 bases, with 13 bases left between them. The CDR3 covers 13 residues. CDR3 loop: CASSEVPGNTIYF. The CDR3 DNA is TGTGCCTCATCAGAGGTCCCTGGAAACACCATATATTTT.

The rearrangement uses TRBV7-2 and TRBJ2-7; TRBD1 might be the D (5 bases). The germline CDR1 and CDR2 sequences are SGHTA and FQGNSA. Trimming took 1 base from V and 4 from J, leaving 11 bases between them. CDR3 size: 14 residues. The CDR3 region has the DNA TGTGCCAGCAGCTTAGGTGGCAGGGCATACGAGCAGTACGTC. Translation: CASSLGGRAYEQYV.

The V call is TRBV20-1, the J call TRBJ1-2, with D maybe TRBD1 (6 bases). The V end lost 3 bases, the J end lost 8 bases, and 7 bases lay between the germline ends. This CDR3 region has 10 residues. Germline V CDR1 and CDR2: DFQATT, SNEGSKA (reference sequence). CDR3 loop: CSASQGGYTF. Here the CDR3 DNA reads TGCAGTGCTAGTCAGGGGGGCTACACCTTC.

This clone came up a few times. The chain employs TRBV10-3 and TRBJ2-5; 10 nucleotides agree with TRBD2. Germline lookup yields CDR1 ENHRY and CDR2 SYGVKD. The CDR3 covers 17 residues. The ends lost 0 bases at V and 4 bases at J; junction bases unmatched: 8. CDR3 bases: TGTGCCATCAGTGAGTCGTCTAGCGGGGGCCGAGGAGAGACCCAGTACTTC. This sequence encodes CAISESSSGGRGETQYF.

The chain uses TRBV7-9 and TRBJ1-1; D ambiguous. V was clipped by 4 bases and J by 0 bases, with 6 bases between them. The CDR3 has 13 residues. The germline CDR1 and CDR2 sequences are SEHNR and FQNEAQ (reference sequence). CDR3 bases: TGTGCCAGCAGCTCCACAGTGAACACTGAAGCTTTCTTT. Residues: CASSSTVNTEAFF.

This clone was recorded only once. The rearrangement joins TRBV7-9 to TRBJ2-6; maybe TRBD2 (5 bases). The CDR3 runs to 15 residues. V lost 3 bases and J 0 bases, leaving 6 bases between the germline ends. In germline, CDR1 is SEHNR, CDR2 FQNEAQ (reference sequence). The DNA of the CDR3 is TGTGCCAGCAGCTTTGGAGGCTCTGGGGCCAACGTCCTGACTTTC. Amino acid sequence: CASSFGGSGANVLTF.

In this sample, this clone turned up once. The chain links TRBV19 to TRBJ2-6; D ambiguous. The V end lost 4 bases, the J end lost 4 bases, and 11 bases lay between the germline ends. The germline V gene encodes CDR1 LNHDA and CDR2 SQIVND (reference sequence). CDR3 length equals 15 residues. CDR3 amino acids: CASSRGASGANVLTF. CDR3 bases: TGTGCCAGTAGTAGAGGTGCCAGCGGGGCCAACGTCCTGACTTTC.

This rearrangement joins TRBV19 to TRBJ2-2; 9 bases map to TRBD1. This CDR3 spans 16 amino acids. After removal of 5 bases from V and 7 bases from J, the junction contained 11 bases not matched to a gene. Germline V gives CDR1 LNHDA, CDR2 SQIVND (reference sequence). CDR3 nucleotides: TGTGCCAGTAGTCTACTCGACAGGGGGGTATACGGGGAGCTGTTTTTT. This translates into CASSLLDRGVYGELFF.

This clone was counted between two and nine times. The chain links TRBV6-2 or TRBV6-3 to TRBJ2-7, with a possible D match to TRBD1 (6 bases). The CDR3 length is 13 residues. Trimming removed 5 bases at V and 4 bases at J, with 12 bases between. Looked up from germline, CDR1 is MNHEY and CDR2 is SVGEGT. CDR3 nucleotide sequence: TGTGCCAGCAGTGTGACAGGAAATTACGAGCAGTACTTC. Translated: CASSVTGNYEQYF.